This entry describes one TCR beta chain. This record comes from a study of Ad26.COV2.S vaccination and SARS-CoV-2 variants. Study overall: Within the COV1001 Ad26.COV2.S trial arm, the donor was enrolled.

The treatment was: 19 received Ad26.COV2.S at low or high dose, single or two shots; five or six received placebo; per-sample allocation not given. Day 63 after the first vaccine or placebo injection was the time point for sampling. The protocol was immunoSEQ multiplex PCR, while the TCRdb copy is restricted to in-frame clones and leaves out a portion. The sample lists 400,000 or so clones, 88% occurring once. V lost 3 bases and J lost 3; bases outside the gene matches: 13. Germline CDR1 LGHNT, CDR2 FRNRAP. The CDR3 has 18 residues. The TCR originated in a person aged 18-65 years who received the Ad26.COV2.S COVID-19 vaccine or a placebo. The material sequenced was peripheral blood, taken in a trial of Ad26.COV2.S vaccine versus placebo. The genes are TRBV12-5 and TRBJ2-1; 8 bases map to TRBD1. In nucleotides, the CDR3 is TGTGCTAGTGGTTTTGCCCACGTGGCAGGGGGCTACTACAATGAGCAGTTCTTC. This sequence encodes CASGFAHVAGGYYNEQFF.